This T cell receptor beta chain was retrieved from a study of T cell changes during pregnancy in multiple sclerosis. J lost 7 bases, V lost 0 bases, and 12 bases had no gene match. The CDR3 totals 17 residues. Germline CDR1 SGHNT, CDR2 YYREEE (reference sequence). TCRdb's table, derived via immunoSEQ multiplex PCR, lists solely in-frame clones and lacks some. This table has about 27,000 clones, approximately 89% appearing once. The receptor comes from a female donor with multiple sclerosis, enrolled in a pregnancy study. The chain combines TRBV5-4 with TRBJ2-5; the match to TRBD2 covers 10 bases. The specimen was CD8+ T cells from peripheral blood mononuclear cells, collected in the second trimester of pregnancy. CDR3 DNA sequence: TGTGCCAGCAGCTTGGAACTAGCGGGAATGCTTAGCGGGACCCAGTACTTC. Its protein product is CASSLELAGMLSGTQYF.